This T cell receptor beta chain was profiled in a study of CD8 T cells in Susac syndrome. Study findings and constraints: An acknowledgment was made by the study that its TCR sequencing and HLA analysis involved relatively few individuals.

RNA in amounts of about 0.5 to 1 ug was reverse transcribed with random hexamers. TCRdb fed the immunoSEQ multiplex PCR reads into MiXCR, producing one record per CDR3 protein. Among some 130,000 distinct CDR3 sequences listed, over 90% were seen once. With regard to this clonotype: Antigen specificity is unknown.

CDR1 SGHDT and CDR2 YYEEEE come from the germline V gene. V shed 5 bases and J shed 10 bases, with 19 bases lying between them. This CDR3 spans 14 amino acids. Sequencing used CD8+ T cells from PBMCs. This TCR was sampled from a human donor with Susac syndrome. This sequence joins TRBV5-6 and TRBJ2-1; possibly TRBD2 for D (6 bases). CDR3 nucleotides: TGTGCCAGCAGTCTGGGACTGAGCCCAGGGGAGCAGTTCTTC. Residues: CASSLGLSPGEQFF.